This T cell receptor beta chain was sequenced during a study of identical twins (dated by TCRdb to about 2016). Regarding the research as a whole: To test whether fetal clonotypes persist, the study used deep sequencing on TCR alpha and beta repertoires from monozygotic twins, unrelated adults of various ages, and cord blood. Replicate twin experiments were performed at different times using different library preparation protocols to rule out contamination.

To prepare the library, 5' RACE was applied. The reads were generated on an Illumina HiSeq 2000. A universal primer binding site was introduced by template switching, and a unique molecular identifier was present in the final cDNA, enabling accurate counting of TCR cDNA molecules. Specific primers in the conserved constant-segment region were used to synthesize first-strand cDNA for the TCR alpha and beta chains. Each cDNA library was double barcoded, with a SMART-Mk sample barcode plus Illumina barcodes, to control for contamination. TruSeq adapter sequences and Illumina sample barcodes were added in two successive PCR steps. TCR alpha and beta cDNA libraries were sequenced on the Illumina HiSeq platform with custom primers. Processing in the source paper ran as follows. Raw reads were processed with MiGEC to extract unique molecular identifiers, and MiXCR was used to determine CDR3 positions. Recombination models were inferred per individual with the repgenHMM and IGoR tools using an EM algorithm. Shared clonotype analysis was performed with the tcR package in R, normalizing sharing by the product of cloneset sizes. Out-of-frame nonproductive sequences were analyzed to study raw recombination free of thymic and clonal selection effects. Starting from the raw public reads, TCRdb applied fastp trimming at Q25, assembled clones with MiXCR and retained in-frame beta chains. Each entry merges the rows of one CDR3 protein and shows their most common DNA and genes. These V and J calls rely on TCRdb rather than the paper's analysis. The sample contains 450,000 or so distinct CDR3 sequences, 11% to 15% of them found a single time. Together, the top ten hold more than 0.5% of the sample.

All donors were healthy Caucasians. Three pairs of female monozygotic twins, all aged about 18 to 30 years, made up the twin cohort. Positive isolation kits from Invitrogen were used to isolate CD4+ and CD8+ T cell populations. This clonotype was counted between two and nine times. This receptor's antigen is unknown. Base qualities are missing; no much larger clone stands one base away. The CDR3 runs 16 residues from the cysteine to the phenylalanine. Only the CDR3 region is kept as DNA, spanning 48 bases read in frame from base 1. Trimming removed 4 bases from V and 2 bases from J; the gene matches leave 8 bases unexplained. The germline V gene (reference sequence) gives CDR1 as SEHNR and CDR2 as FQNEAQ. Overall study results and their limits: Out-of-frame TCR alpha sequences shared between twins showed an excess of low generation-probability sequences compared with coincidental sharing between unrelated individuals. Zero-insertion analyses could be partly confounded by invariant T cells such as MAIT and iNKT, although diverse VJ usage argued against such confounding for most clonotypes. Fewer insertions were carried by abundant cord blood beta clonotypes; a weaker similar trend was observed in young adult naive repertoires, while no such trend was observed in memory repertoires. Out-of-frame TCR alpha sharing in monozygotic twins was systematically underestimated by recombination models, whereas sharing between unrelated individuals was in agreement with the recombination models. In beta out-of-frame sequences, excess twin sharing was weaker, because having fewer shared sequences lowered the signal-to-noise ratio. Conclusions relied on cross-sectional statistical analysis, since the same donors could not be followed over many years.

The sample was also reused in another study, on yellow fever vaccine responses in identical twins. From that second study: The T cell response to vaccination in identical twins was reported by the authors to appear partly convergent and partly personalized. Focusing on identical twins, the study followed the T cell clones that responded to the vaccine, and did so with precision.

The sequenced sample was CD4+ T cells sorted from blood. This receptor chain uses TRBV7-9 and TRBJ2-7, and TRBD2 aligns with 10 junction nucleotides. The source is a woman aged 18-29 years in good health. The CDR3 reads CASSSQRLAGPYEQYF. The sequenced DNA: TGTGCCAGCAGCTCCCAAAGACTAGCGGGCCCCTACGAGCAGTACTTC.